This T cell receptor (beta chain) stems from a study of post-analysis software for immune sequencing data. General study points: With TRBV5-6, TRBV5-1 and TRBV20-1 included, 4 to 6 TRBV segments were more frequent in patients than in controls.

From germline, CDR1 is LGHDT and CDR2 YNNKEL (reference sequence). V was pared by 1 base and J by 13 bases, with 11 bases between. CDR3 length: 12 amino acids. Incorporated into the TCR beta cDNA libraries were unique molecular identifiers, which served to reduce PCR and sequencing biases. TCRdb passed the PCR reads through MiXCR, listing each CDR3 protein once. The data contain more than 500,000 distinct CDR3 sequences, around 34% of them singletons. Turning to this clonotype: Its specificity is not known.

Material: blood. This TCR was recovered from a girl younger than 18 with multiple sclerosis. V is TRBV3-1 and J is TRBJ2-1; D is unresolved. CDR3 DNA sequence: TGTGCCAGCAGCCAAGGCCGAGAGACCCAGTTCTTC. Amino acid sequence: CASSQGRETQFF.